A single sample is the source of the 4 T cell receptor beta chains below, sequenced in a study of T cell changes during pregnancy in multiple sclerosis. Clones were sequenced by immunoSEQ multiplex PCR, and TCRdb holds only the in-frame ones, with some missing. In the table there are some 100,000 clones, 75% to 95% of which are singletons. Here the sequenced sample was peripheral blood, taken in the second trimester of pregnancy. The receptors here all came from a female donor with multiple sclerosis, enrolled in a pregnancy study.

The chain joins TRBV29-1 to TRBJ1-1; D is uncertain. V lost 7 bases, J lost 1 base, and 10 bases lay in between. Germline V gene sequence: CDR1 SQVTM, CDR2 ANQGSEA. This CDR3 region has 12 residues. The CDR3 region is CSAPGRNTEAFF. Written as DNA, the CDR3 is TGCAGCGCCCCAGGTAGGAACACTGAAGCTTTCTTT.

CDR3 sequence reads: CASRGTGGEPEAFF. CDR3 coding DNA: TGTGCCAGCAGGGGGACAGGGGGCGAGCCTGAAGCTTTCTTT. V usage is TRBV28 and J usage is TRBJ1-1; 12 bases match TRBD1. The ends lost 6 bases at V and 6 bases at J; junction bases unmatched: 5. Germline V gene data show CDR1 as MDHEN and CDR2 as SYDVKM. The CDR3 loop spans 14 amino acids.

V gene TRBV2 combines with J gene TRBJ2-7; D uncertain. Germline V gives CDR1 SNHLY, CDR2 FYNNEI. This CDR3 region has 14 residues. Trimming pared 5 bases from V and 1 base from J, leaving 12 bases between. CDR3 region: CASSRDTLSYEQYF. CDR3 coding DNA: TGTGCCAGCAGTAGAGACACCCTATCCTACGAGCAGTACTTC. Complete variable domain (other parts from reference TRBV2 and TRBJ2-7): EPEVTQTPSHQVTQMGQEVILRCVPISNHLYFYWYRQILGQKVEFLVSFYNNEISEKSEIFDDQFSVERPDGSNFTLKIRSTKLEDSAMYFCASSRDTLSYEQYFGPGTRLTVT.

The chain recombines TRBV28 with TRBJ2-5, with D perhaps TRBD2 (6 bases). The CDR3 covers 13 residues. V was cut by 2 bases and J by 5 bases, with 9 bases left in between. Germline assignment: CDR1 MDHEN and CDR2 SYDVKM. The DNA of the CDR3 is TGTGCCAGCAGTTTAGCAGGGAGGGAGACCCAGTACTTC. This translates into CASSLAGRETQYF.